The TCR beta chain under discussion was sequenced for a study of post-analysis software for immune sequencing data. General study points: TRBV segments more frequent in patients than in controls numbered a few and included TRBV5-6, TRBV5-1 and TRBV20-1.

The authors incorporated unique molecular identifiers into the TCR beta cDNA libraries. MiXCR was run by TCRdb on the PCR reads, yielding one entry per CDR3 protein. Among a few hundred thousand distinct CDR3 sequences listed, 35% to 40% were seen once. The sample holds many counts of this clonotype. The antigen remains undetermined. CDR1 is LGHNA, CDR2 YNFKEQ, per germline. CDR3 size: 15 residues. V was cut by 2 bases and J by 8 bases, with 16 bases left in between. This TCR was recovered from a girl under 18 with multiple sclerosis. The sample comprised blood. The chain links TRBV4-2 to TRBJ2-1, with a tentative D call TRBD1 (5 bases). CDR3 in amino acids: CASSQNPTVSHEQFF. The CDR3 bases are TGTGCCAGCAGCCAAAACCCGACAGTAAGCCATGAGCAGTTCTTC.